Listed here are 14 T cell receptor beta chains from one sample, sequenced in a study of OX40 agonist ivuxolimab in advanced cancers. Receptor libraries were prepared by the immunoSEQ multiplex PCR assay. In TCRdb, the immuneACCESS table is reduced to in-frame sequences with V and J assigned. These tables do not hold every clone; where another copy was compared, an unresolved V gene accounts for under half, and the others remain unexplained. The sample profile shows about 76,000 clones; approximately 92% of them were found once. Under 0.25% of the sample is in the top ten clones. The sequences come from CD4+ or CD8+ T cells sorted from blood, collected in a trial of the OX40 agonist ivuxolimab. The receptors originated from an adult with an advanced solid tumor such as melanoma, head and neck, liver or kidney cancer.

The chain employs TRBV19 and TRBJ2-4; TRBD1 agrees at 10 bases. Trimming removed 4 bases from V and 7 bases from J; junction bases left unmatched: 1. In germline, CDR1 is LNHDA, CDR2 SQIVND (reference sequence). The CDR3 has 13 amino acids. The chain's CDR3 is CASSTGQGNIQYF. Here the CDR3 DNA reads TGTGCCAGTAGTACGGGACAGGGGAACATTCAGTACTTC.

The genes are TRBV28 and TRBJ2-1; 7 nucleotides line up with TRBD2. The V gene's germline CDR1 is MDHEN and CDR2 SYDVKM. The J segment lost 0 bases and the V segment lost 3 bases, leaving 5 bases of the junction unmatched. The CDR3 is 16 residues long. CDR3 sequence: CASSLGGSGSYNEQFF. CDR3 coding DNA: TGTGCCAGCAGTTTGGGGGGGTCGGGCTCCTACAATGAGCAGTTCTTC.

The chain uses TRBV27 and TRBJ2-1; TRBD1 might be the D (6 bases). The CDR3 contains 15 residues. Per germline, CDR1 MNHEY and CDR2 SMNVEV (reference sequence). V gave up 5 bases and J gave up 0 bases, with 11 bases separating them. This CDR3 reads CASSSRRGSYNEQFF. CDR3 nucleotides: TGTGCCAGCAGTAGCCGCAGGGGCTCCTACAATGAGCAGTTCTTC.

The V call is TRBV28, the J call TRBJ2-3, with D possibly TRBD2 on 5 matching bases. The CDR3 covers 13 residues. The V gene's germline CDR1 is MDHEN and CDR2 SYDVKM. The V and J ends lost 2 bases and 6 bases respectively, with 9 bases between them. The chain's CDR3 is CASSLAAVDTQYF. Written as DNA, the CDR3 is TGTGCCAGCAGTTTAGCAGCGGTTGATACGCAGTATTTT.

The J gene is TRBJ1-2, the V gene TRBV10-2; D remains ambiguous. The germline gives CDR1 WSHSY, CDR2 SAAADI. The CDR3 is made up of 18 amino acids. Trimming took off 11 bases at V and 0 bases at J, with 28 bases between the two ends. CDR3 sequence: CALPGWRKGVVSNYGYTF. The CDR3 coding sequence is TGCGCCCTCCCGGGTTGGAGGAAGGGCGTTGTGTCTAACTATGGCTACACCTTC.

This sequence joins TRBV6-5 and TRBJ2-1; 8 bases line up with TRBD1. Trimming cost V 5 bases and J 14 bases; bases outside gene matches: 11. The CDR3 length is 13 residues. Germline loops: CDR1 MNHEY, CDR2 SVGAGI. The CDR3 sequence: CASSPPGQGREFF. DNA of the CDR3: TGTGCCAGCAGTCCACCAGGACAGGGAAGAGAGTTCTTC.

The table lists this clone with a count of one. CDR3: CASSNRGTNTEAFF. As DNA, the CDR3 is TGTGCCAGCAGTAACAGGGGAACGAACACTGAAGCTTTCTTT. The chain employs TRBV6-1 and TRBJ1-1; 7 bases map to TRBD1. V was clipped by 5 bases and J by 1 base; unmatched bases: 4. The CDR3 is made up of 14 amino acids. In germline, CDR1 is MNHNS, CDR2 SASEGT.

This clone has a single count. The V call is TRBV7-6, the J call TRBJ1-3, with D hard to call. Trimming removed 5 bases at V and 0 bases at J, with 11 bases between. The germline gives CDR1 SGHVS, CDR2 FNYEAQ. CDR3 length: 15 amino acids. The CDR3 sequence is CASSPPVSSGNTIYF. CDR3 in DNA: TGTGCCAGCAGCCCCCCAGTTAGCTCTGGAAACACCATATATTTT. The full variable domain, rest sourced from reference TRBV7-6 and TRBJ1-3, is GAGVSQSPRYKVTKRGQDVALRCDPISGHVSLYWYRQALGQGPEFLTYFNYEAQQDKSGLPNDRFSAERPEGSISTLTIQRTEQRDSAMYRCASSPPVSSGNTIYFGEGSWLTVV.

The chain employs TRBV10-3 and TRBJ2-2; D call uncertain. This CDR3 contains 13 residues. Germline V lookup: CDR1 ENHRY, CDR2 SYGVKD. With 6 bases removed from V and 5 bases from J, the gap between germline ends came to 10 bases. CDR3 nucleotides: TGTGCCATCAGCCCGAGAGATACCGGGGAGCTGTTTTTT. Translated: CAISPRDTGELFF.

This chain links TRBV27 with TRBJ1-1, with D possibly TRBD1 on 5 matching bases. Trimming removed 3 bases from V and 2 bases from J, with 10 bases in between. Germline lookup yields CDR1 MNHEY and CDR2 SMNVEV (reference sequence). This CDR3 has 14 amino acids. The CDR3 reads CASSFHGANTEAFF. The DNA for the CDR3 is TGTGCCAGCAGTTTTCACGGGGCCAACACTGAAGCTTTCTTT.

This rearrangement joins TRBV2 to TRBJ1-4; perhaps TRBD1 as D (5 bases). The germline V gene has CDR1 SNHLY and CDR2 FYNNEI. The CDR3 runs 14 residues. Between the trimmed V and J ends, which lost 3 bases and 7 bases, there was a span of 12 bases. CDR3 sequence reads: CASSELGRGEKLFF. For the CDR3, the DNA is TGTGCCAGCAGTGAGTTGGGGAGGGGTGAAAAACTGTTTTTT. Filled out from reference TRBV2 and TRBJ1-4, the complete variable domain reads EPEVTQTPSHQVTQMGQEVILRCVPISNHLYFYWYRQILGQKVEFLVSFYNNEISEKSEIFDDQFSVERPDGSNFTLKIRSTKLEDSAMYFCASSELGRGEKLFFGSGTQLSVL.

This clone has only one observation. The J gene is TRBJ1-4, the V gene TRBV5-1; tentative D call: TRBD1 (5 bases). The CDR3 is 14 residues long. Germline CDR1 reads SGHRS; CDR2 reads YFSETQ. V was clipped by 0 bases and J by 3 bases, with 6 bases between them. DNA of the CDR3: TGCGCCAGCAGCTTGGGACAGCCTAATGAAAAACTGTTTTTT. Translation: CASSLGQPNEKLFF.

J is TRBJ2-7 and V is TRBV9, with 10 positions matching TRBD2. Germline V gene sequence: CDR1 SGDLS, CDR2 YYNGEE. Trimming removed 2 bases from V and 3 bases from J; junction bases left unmatched: 2. The CDR3 runs to 14 residues. The CDR3 DNA follows: TGTGCCAGCAGCGTGTCTAGCGGGGGCTACGAGCAGTACTTC. It is translated as CASSVSSGGYEQYF.

This clone was detected once. V usage is TRBV14 and J usage is TRBJ1-3; 7 bases line up with TRBD1. Trimming took 3 bases from V and 4 from J; bases not matched to a gene: 6. This CDR3 region has 15 residues. Germline CDR1 is SGHDN and CDR2 is FVKESK. CDR3 residues: CASSHRGNSGNTIYF. The CDR3 DNA is TGTGCCAGCAGCCACAGGGGGAATTCCGGAAACACCATATATTTT.